A single sample gave rise to the 10 T cell receptor beta chains below, sequenced in a study of T cell responses to AZD1222 COVID-19 vaccine. Clones were sequenced by immunoSEQ multiplex PCR, and TCRdb holds only the in-frame ones, with some missing. The sample contains about 79,000 clones, around 84% of which appear only once. The sequencing used peripheral blood, collected on day 0 of AZD1222 vaccination. The receptor set was obtained from an adult in good health.

The chain joins TRBV28 to TRBJ1-2; a possible D gene is TRBD1 (5 bases). The length of the CDR3 is 12 residues. CDR1 is MDHEN, CDR2 SYDVKM, per germline. The ends were cut back, 5 bases at V and 9 bases at J, with 13 bases in the middle. CDR3 coding DNA: TGTGCCAGCAGTACTTCAGGGTGGAGCTACACCTTC. Translating gives CASSTSGWSYTF.

The chain carries TRBV28 and TRBJ1-1; D unclear. The germline V gene has CDR1 MDHEN and CDR2 SYDVKM. Trimming stripped 3 bases from V and 0 bases from J, with 8 bases between. This CDR3 contains 14 residues. CDR3 region: CASSLVGMNTEAFF. In nucleotides, the CDR3 is TGTGCCAGCAGTTTGGTGGGGATGAACACTGAAGCTTTCTTT.

The V gene is TRBV5-6, the J gene TRBJ2-5; D perhaps matches TRBD1 (6 bases). The CDR3 runs 15 residues. V shed 5 bases and J shed 2 bases, with 16 bases lying between them. Germline V CDR1 and CDR2: SGHDT, YYEEEE. The CDR3 DNA reads as TGTGCCAGCAGACGGACACCCACAGGGCAAGAGACCCAGTACTTC. Translating gives CASRRTPTGQETQYF.

This chain links TRBV14 with TRBJ2-2; the D call may be TRBD1 or TRBD2 (5 bases each). This CDR3 spans 16 amino acids. With 3 bases removed from V and 7 bases from J, the gap between germline ends came to 18 bases. Per the germline V gene, CDR1 is SGHDN and CDR2 is FVKESK. The CDR3 region is CASSQWDRGRSGELFF. The CDR3 DNA is TGTGCCAGCAGCCAGTGGGACCGGGGTCGGAGCGGGGAGCTGTTTTTT. The variable domain in full, completed from reference TRBV14 and TRBJ2-2, reads EAGVTQFPSHSVIEKGQTVTLRCDPISGHDNLYWYRRVMGKEIKFLLHFVKESKQDESGMPNNRFLAERTGGTYSTLKVQPAELEDSGVYFCASSQWDRGRSGELFFGEGSRLTVL.

This sequence joins TRBV3-1 (or the pseudogene TRBV3-2) and TRBJ1-1; D unclear. Germline loops: CDR1 LGHDT, CDR2 YNNKEL (reference sequence). The CDR3 is 15 amino acids. V lost 0 bases and J lost 0, with 8 bases in between. CDR3 region: CASSQDRALNTEAFF. The DNA of the CDR3 is TGTGCCAGCAGCCAAGACCGGGCATTGAACACTGAAGCTTTCTTT.

The chain carries TRBV6-5 and TRBJ1-1; 7 bases line up with TRBD1. Germline V gene data show CDR1 as MNHEY and CDR2 as SVGAGI. This CDR3 has 15 residues. V lost 8 bases and J lost 2; bases outside the gene matches: 11. This CDR3 is CASSRAGGSNTEAFF. The CDR3 DNA sequence: TGTGCCAGCTCTCGAGCAGGGGGAAGTAACACTGAAGCTTTCTTT.

The rearrangement links TRBV2 to TRBJ1-4; tentatively, D is TRBD1 (5 bases). CDR3 size: 12 residues. V was trimmed by 9 bases and J by 8 bases, leaving 13 bases between them. CDR1 SNHLY and CDR2 FYNNEI come from the germline V gene. CDR3 protein: CASSQGGEKLFF. For the CDR3, the DNA is TGTGCCAGTTCGCAGGGTGGAGAAAAACTGTTTTTT.

This rearrangement joins TRBV27 to TRBJ2-3; maybe TRBD1 (6 bases). Germline CDR1 is MNHEY and CDR2 is SMNVEV (reference sequence). Trimming removed 5 bases from V and 2 bases from J, with 20 bases in between. This CDR3 has 17 residues. The CDR3 protein is CASSNLQGMWATDTQYF. CDR3 DNA: TGTGCCAGCAGTAACCTACAGGGAATGTGGGCCACAGATACGCAGTATTTT.

The chain carries TRBV5-1 and TRBJ1-5, with D maybe TRBD1 (6 bases). The V gene lost 5 bases and the J gene lost 2 bases, with 14 bases spanning the gap. This CDR3 has 15 residues. Germline CDR1 SGHRS, CDR2 YFSETQ. The CDR3 DNA is TGCGCCAGCAGTCTACAGGGAATCGGCAATCAGCCCCAGCATTTT. As protein: CASSLQGIGNQPQHF.

This chain connects TRBV19 to TRBJ1-4, with 7 bases fitting TRBD1. Germline CDR1 reads LNHDA; CDR2 reads SQIVND (reference sequence). This CDR3 spans 14 amino acids. V was clipped by 5 bases and J by 3 bases; unmatched bases: 3. The CDR3 region is CASSPGQPNEKLFF. The CDR3 bases are TGTGCCAGTAGTCCGGGACAGCCTAATGAAAAACTGTTTTTT. The complete variable domain, with remaining parts taken from reference TRBV19 and TRBJ1-4, reads DGGITQSPKYLFRKEGQNVTLSCEQNLNHDAMYWYRQDPGQGLRLIYYSQIVNDFQKGDIAEGYSVSREKKESFPLTVTSAQKNPTAFYLCASSPGQPNEKLFFGSGTQLSVL.